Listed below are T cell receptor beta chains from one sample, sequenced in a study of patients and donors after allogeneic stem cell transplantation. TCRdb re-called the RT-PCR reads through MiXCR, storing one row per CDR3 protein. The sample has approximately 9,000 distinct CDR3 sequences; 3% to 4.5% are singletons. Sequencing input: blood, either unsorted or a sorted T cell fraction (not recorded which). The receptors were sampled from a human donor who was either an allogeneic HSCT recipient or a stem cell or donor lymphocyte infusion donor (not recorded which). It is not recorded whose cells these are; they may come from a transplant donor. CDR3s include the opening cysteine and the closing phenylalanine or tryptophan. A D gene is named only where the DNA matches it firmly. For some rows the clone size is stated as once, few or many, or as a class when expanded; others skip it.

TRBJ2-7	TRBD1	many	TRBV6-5	TGTGCCAGCAGTTACTCTGAAAACAGGGGATACGAGCAGTACTTC	CASSYSENRGYEQYF
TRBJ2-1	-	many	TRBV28	TGTGCCAGCAGTTTATGGGCGCGGGTCCTCATGCATGAGCAGTTCTTC	CASSLWARVLMHEQFF
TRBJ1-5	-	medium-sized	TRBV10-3	TGTGCCATCACAGGGGCGAGCAATCAGCCCCAGCATTTT	CAITGASNQPQHF
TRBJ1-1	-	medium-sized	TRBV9	TGTGCCAGCAGCGTATCTCAGGGGAGAGAAGCTTTCTTT	CASSVSQGREAFF
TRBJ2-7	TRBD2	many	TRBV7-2	TGTGCCAGCAGCTTAGCCTCTCCGGCTAGCGGGGTCTCCTACGAGCAGTACTTC	CASSLASPASGVSYEQYF
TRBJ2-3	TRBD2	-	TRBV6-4	TGTGCCAGCAGTGTCACTAGCGGGAGTTTAAATACGCAGTATTTT	CASSVTSGSLNTQYF
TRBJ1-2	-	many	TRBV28	TGTGCCAGACCGTTCCGGAGATATGGCTACACCTTC	CARPFRRYGYTF
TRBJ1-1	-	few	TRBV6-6	TGTGCCAGCAGTTACTCGAAGGGCCTAAACACTGAAGCTTTCTTT	CASSYSKGLNTEAFF
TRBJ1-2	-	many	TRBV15	TGTGCCACCAGCAGAGTGGGAAACTATGGCTACACCTTC	CATSRVGNYGYTF
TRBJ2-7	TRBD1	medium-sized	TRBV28	TGTGCCAGCAGTTCTCGCTGGGACAGTTCGAGCTCCTACGAGCAGTACTTC	CASSSRWDSSSSYEQYF
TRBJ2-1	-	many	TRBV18	TGTGCCAGCTCACCTAGGGACGCCGGGGAGCAGTTCTTC	CASSPRDAGEQFF
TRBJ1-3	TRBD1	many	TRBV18	TGTGCCAGCTCACCGGCAGGGGGAGTAGGTGGAAACACCATATATTTT	CASSPAGGVGGNTIYF
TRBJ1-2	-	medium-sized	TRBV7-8	TGTGCCAGCAGCTATTTGGAGACGAGCTATGGCTACACCTTC	CASSYLETSYGYTF
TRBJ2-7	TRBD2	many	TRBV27	TGTGCCAGCGGTAGGACTAGCGGCGCCTACGAGCAGTACTTC	CASGRTSGAYEQYF
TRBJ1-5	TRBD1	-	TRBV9	TGTGCCAGCAGCCTGGGACAGGTCAATCAGCCCCAGCATTTT	CASSLGQVNQPQHF
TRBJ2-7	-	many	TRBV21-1	TGTGCCAGCACCCGCCGGGCGGGAGGGCCTTACGAGCAGTACTTC	CASTRRAGGPYEQYF
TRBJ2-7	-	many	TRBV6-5	TGTGCCAGCAGTTACCCCCCCTGGGCAGGGATCTCCGAGCAGTACTTC	CASSYPPWAGISEQYF
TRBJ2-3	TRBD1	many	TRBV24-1	TGTGCCACAAAGGGACAGCACAGCACAGATACGCAGTATTTT	CATKGQHSTDTQYF
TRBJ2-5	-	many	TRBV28	TGTGCCAGCAGTTCCCCTTTTTGGGAGACCCAGTACTTC	CASSSPFWETQYF
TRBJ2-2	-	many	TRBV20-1	TGCAGTGCTAGACCCCCCAGGGGAAGGGACACCGGGGAGCTGTTTTTT	CSARPPRGRDTGELFF
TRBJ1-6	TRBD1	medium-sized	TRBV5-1	TGCGCCAGCAGCCTCGGGACAGCAGATTCACCCCTCCACTTT	CASSLGTADSPLHF
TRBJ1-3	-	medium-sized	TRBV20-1	TGCAGTGCCTTAGGGGGCTCTGGAAACACCATATATTTT	CSALGGSGNTIYF
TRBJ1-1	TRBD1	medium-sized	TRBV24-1	TGTGCCACCAGTCAGACAGGGGACCTCACTGAAGCTTTCTTT	CATSQTGDLTEAFF
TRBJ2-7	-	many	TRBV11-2	TGTGCCAGCAGCCCTAGACTTCGCCCAAGCGAGCAGTACTTC	CASSPRLRPSEQYF
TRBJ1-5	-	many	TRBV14	TGTGCCAGCAGCCAAGATTTTAATAGCAATCAGCCCCAGCATTTT	CASSQDFNSNQPQHF
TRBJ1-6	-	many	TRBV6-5	TGTGCCAGCAGTTACACGGACCAAATAACTTCACCCCTCCACTTT	CASSYTDQITSPLHF
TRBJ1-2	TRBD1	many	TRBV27	TGTGCCAGCAGTTCCGCATCCGTACAGGGGGGACGTGGCTACACCTTC	CASSSASVQGGRGYTF
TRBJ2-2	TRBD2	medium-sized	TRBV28	TGTGCCAGCAGTTTTGCGTCTAGCGGGAGGTTCACCGGGGAGCTGTTTTTT	CASSFASSGRFTGELFF
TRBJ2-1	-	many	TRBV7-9	TGTGGGAATAGTTCGTACAATGAGCAGTTCTTC	CGNSSYNEQFF
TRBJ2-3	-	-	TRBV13	TGTGCCAGCAGCCACGCCCTGGGCCCAGATACGCAGTATTTT	CASSHALGPDTQYF
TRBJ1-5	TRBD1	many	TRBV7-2	TGTGCCAGCAGCTTAAGGGCAGGGGGCCTCTCGGGTAGCAATCAGCCCCAGCATTTT	CASSLRAGGLSGSNQPQHF
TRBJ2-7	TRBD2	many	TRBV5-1	TGCGCCAGCAGCTTGGTCGCTAGCGGGAGCAACGAGCAGTACTTC	CASSLVASGSNEQYF
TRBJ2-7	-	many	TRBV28	TGTGAAGTAGTAGACAGCCGTACCTACGAGCAGTACTTC	CEVVDSRTYEQYF
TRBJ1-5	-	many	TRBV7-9	TGTGCCAGCCAGGAGGGGGAATTCGGCAATCAGCCCCAGCATTTT	CASQEGEFGNQPQHF
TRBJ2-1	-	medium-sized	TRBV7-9	TGTGCCAGCAGCTTAGGGGCCTCGAACTCTTACAATGAGCAGTTCTTC	CASSLGASNSYNEQFF
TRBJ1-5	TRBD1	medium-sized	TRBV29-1	TGCAGCGTCGCCGGGACAGGGGGTCAGCCCCAGCATTTT	CSVAGTGGQPQHF
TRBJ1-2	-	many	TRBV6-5	TGTGCCAGCAGTTACCCCGGACAGTATGGCTACACCTTC	CASSYPGQYGYTF
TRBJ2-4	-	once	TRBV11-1	TGTGTCAGCAGCTTAGCCACTAGTTTTTCCCCTTTCGGCATTCAGTACTTC	CVSSLATSFSPFGIQYF
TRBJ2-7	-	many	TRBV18	TGTGCCAGCTCCCCTAGGGACACCTCCTACGAGCAGTACTTC	CASSPRDTSYEQYF
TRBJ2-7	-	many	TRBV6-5	TGTGCCAGCAGTTACGATCAGGGATTATGGCAGTACTTC	CASSYDQGLWQYF
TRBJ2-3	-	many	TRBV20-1	TGCAGTGCTGGGCTCAGTCAAACAGATGCGCAGTATTTT	CSAGLSQTDAQYF
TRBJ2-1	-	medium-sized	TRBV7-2	TGTGCCAGCAGCTTAGACAGGGCCTCCTACAATGAGCAGTTCTTC	CASSLDRASYNEQFF
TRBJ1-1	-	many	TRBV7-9	TGTGCCAGCAGCTCTGACAGGAGAGGGAGAGCAATGAACACTGAAGCTTTCTTT	CASSSDRRGRAMNTEAFF
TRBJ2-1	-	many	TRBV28	TGTGCCAATCTCGCCCAAGGCGATGAGCAGTTCTTC	CANLAQGDEQFF
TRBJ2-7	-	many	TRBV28	TGTGCCAGCAGTACTAATCTAGGTAACGAGCAGTACTTC	CASSTNLGNEQYF
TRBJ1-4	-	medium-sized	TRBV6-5	TGTGCCAGCAGTTACTTGGGGAGAGGGTATGAAAAACTGTTTTTT	CASSYLGRGYEKLFF
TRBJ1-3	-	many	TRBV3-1	TGTGCCAGCAGCCAAGATCTAGCGGGCGGGACAACTGGAAACACCATATATTTT	CASSQDLAGGTTGNTIYF
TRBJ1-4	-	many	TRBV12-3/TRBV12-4	TGTGCCAGCAGTTTTCTGACAGTCGGAAAACTGTTTTTT	CASSFLTVGKLFF
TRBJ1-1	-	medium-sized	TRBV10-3	TGTGCCATCAGTGAAGTTGGGGTTCACACTGAAGCTTTCTTT	CAISEVGVHTEAFF
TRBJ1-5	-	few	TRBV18	TGTGCCAGCTCACCACCGTCTGGGGGCAATCAGCCCCAGCATTTT	CASSPPSGGNQPQHF
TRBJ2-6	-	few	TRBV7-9	TGTGCCAGCAGCTCCTCCCCGGGCTCGGGGGCCAACGTCCTGACTTTC	CASSSSPGSGANVLTF
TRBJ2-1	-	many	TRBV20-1	TGCAGTGCCAAACCCCTCGTAGCAAGGACTATTGGTGAGCAGTTCTTC	CSAKPLVARTIGEQFF
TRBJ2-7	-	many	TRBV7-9	TGTGCCAGCAGCGAAGAGCGATTTTACGAGCAGTACTTC	CASSEERFYEQYF
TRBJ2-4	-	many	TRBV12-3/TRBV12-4	TGTGCCAGCAGTCTCCTACAGGGATTAGCCAAAAACATTCAGTACTTC	CASSLLQGLAKNIQYF
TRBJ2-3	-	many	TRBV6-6	TGTGCCAGCAGTTACGCGACTAGTTACACAGATACGCAGTATTTT	CASSYATSYTDTQYF
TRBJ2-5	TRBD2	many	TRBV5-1	TGCGCCAGCGGCCCTAGGATACTAGCGGGAACTGAGACCCAGTACTTC	CASGPRILAGTETQYF
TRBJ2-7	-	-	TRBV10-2	TGCGCCAGCAGTGAGTCCATGGAAGGCGAGCAGTACTTC	CASSESMEGEQYF
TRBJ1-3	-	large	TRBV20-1	TGCAGTGCTAGAGGGATGCCACTCTCTGGAAACACCATATATTTT	CSARGMPLSGNTIYF
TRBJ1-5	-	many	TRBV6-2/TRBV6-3	TGTGCCAGCAGTTTTATGGGGGGCAATCAGCCCCAGCATTTT	CASSFMGGNQPQHF